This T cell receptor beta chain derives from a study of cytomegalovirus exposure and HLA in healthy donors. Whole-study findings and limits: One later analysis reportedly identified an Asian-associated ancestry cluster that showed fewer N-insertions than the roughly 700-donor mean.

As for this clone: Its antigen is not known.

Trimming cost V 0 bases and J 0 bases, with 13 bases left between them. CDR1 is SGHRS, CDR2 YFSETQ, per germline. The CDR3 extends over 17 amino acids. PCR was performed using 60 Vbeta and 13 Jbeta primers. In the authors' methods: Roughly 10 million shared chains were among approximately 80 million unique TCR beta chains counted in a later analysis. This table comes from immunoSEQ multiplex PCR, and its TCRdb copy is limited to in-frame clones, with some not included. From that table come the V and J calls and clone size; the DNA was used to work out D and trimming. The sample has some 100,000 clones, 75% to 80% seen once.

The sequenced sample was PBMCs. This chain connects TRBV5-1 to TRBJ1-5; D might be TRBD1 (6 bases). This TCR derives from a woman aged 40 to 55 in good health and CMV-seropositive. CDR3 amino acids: CASSLVVQGFSNQPQHF. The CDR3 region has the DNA TGCGCCAGCAGCTTGGTTGTACAGGGATTTAGCAATCAGCCCCAGCATTTT. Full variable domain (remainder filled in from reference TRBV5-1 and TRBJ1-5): KAGVTQTPRYLIKTRGQQVTLSCSPISGHRSVSWYQQTPGQGLQFLFEYFSETQRNKGNFPGRFSGRQFSNSRSEMNVSTLELGDSALYLCASSLVVQGFSNQPQHFGDGTRLSIL.